This T cell receptor beta chain is from a study of graft-versus-host responses after intestinal transplantation. The CDR3 is made up of 17 amino acids. Germline V gene lookup returns CDR1 SGHTA and CDR2 FQGNSA. The ends were cut back, 0 bases at V and 0 bases at J, with 12 bases in the middle. Around 200,000 CFSE-labeled responder cells were plated with around 200,000 irradiated, violet-dye-labeled stimulator cells. Clones were sequenced by immunoSEQ multiplex PCR, and TCRdb holds only the in-frame ones, with some missing. Of roughly 20,000 clones listed, 40% to 50% are singletons. The chain carries TRBV7-2 and TRBJ1-3; D gene uncertain. This clonotype was obtained from a human patient who received an intestinal transplant. This material consisted of alloreactive CD8+ T cells from a mixed lymphocyte reaction culture, taken before intestinal transplant. Described subset: CFSE-low proliferating T cells sorted from approximately six-day pre-transplant mixed lymphocyte reaction (GvH or HvG direction). The CDR3 is CASSLAPGPFSGNTIYF. The CDR3 nucleotides read TGTGCCAGCAGCTTAGCTCCAGGACCCTTCTCTGGAAACACCATATATTTT.